This T cell receptor (beta chain) was obtained from a study of early T cells in non-severe SARS-CoV-2 infection. Study context: Sequencing of bulk RNA from unsorted whole blood was done, without chain pairing.

Findings and limits, study-wide: Using VDJdb, the matching emphasized anti-spike CD8 responses while missing private and CD4 specificities.

Individual cDNA molecules were tagged with unique molecular identifiers. MiXCR, applied by TCRdb to the 5' RACE reads, yields one record per CDR3 protein. The sample includes approximately 77,000 distinct CDR3 sequences, around 12% of them seen just once. This clonotype was counted many times. What it binds is not known. The sample was whole blood, taken at baseline. The clonotype originates from an adult who was a healthcare worker with PCR-confirmed SARS-CoV-2 infection or an uninfected control (not recorded which). The donor label of this sample is uncertain.

CDR3 DNA sequence: TGTGCCAGCAGTCTACGGAGACCATCACGACCTGAAAAACTGTTTTTT. Its translation: CASSLRRPSRPEKLFF. This rearrangement joins TRBV28 to TRBJ1-4; no firm D call. The CDR3 is 16 residues long. Germline V lookup: CDR1 MDHEN, CDR2 SYDVKM. V was pared by 5 bases and J by 7 bases, with 20 bases between.